The clone carrying this T cell receptor (beta chain) was seen a few times. V dropped 1 base and J dropped 3 bases, with 8 bases sitting between them. Looked up from germline, CDR1 is SGHRS and CDR2 is YFSETQ. This CDR3 has 13 amino acids. As for time point: persistent/refractory GD, antithyroid drugs over 5 years with positive TRAb. There was RNA extracted from PBMCs, and the TCR library was made from it. Building the TCR beta libraries relied on iRepertoire HTBI primers, and CDR3 regions underwent Arm-PCR. TCRdb fed the multiplex PCR reads into MiXCR, producing one record per CDR3 protein. The table includes roughly 500,000 distinct CDR3 sequences, 22% detected once. This entry belongs to a study of regulatory T cells in long-lasting Graves disease.

This TCR was sampled from a female donor with Graves disease. The sample consisted of peripheral blood mononuclear cells (PBMCs), taken when the disease was refractory, from a patient treated with antithyroid drugs. The chain carries TRBV5-1 and TRBJ2-7; D is unresolved. CDR3 protein: CASSLRAVYEQYF. The DNA for the CDR3 is TGCGCCAGCAGCTTGCGGGCGGTCTACGAGCAGTACTTC.